The present T cell receptor (beta chain) was sequenced within a study of T cell responses to AZD1222 COVID-19 vaccine. TCRdb keeps only in-frame clones here, not all; method: immunoSEQ multiplex PCR. The table includes 120,000 to 150,000 clones, more than 75% detected once. Study-wide results and caveats: The CD4 TCRs associated with vaccination extended across spike and predominated at 160-218 and 743-854. The donor group comprised mostly white British people and more females; the analysis possibly underestimated clonal diversity. No repertoire was sampled before or during the peak T cell response, only after it.

Germline-derived CDR1 and CDR2 are SGHKS and YYEKEE (reference sequence). V shed 1 base, J shed 5 bases, and the junction held 10 bases outside the gene matches. The CDR3 contains 16 residues. Details on this clone: Its specificity is not known.

The sample here was peripheral blood, taken on day 0 of MenACWY control vaccination. The gene calls are TRBV5-5 and TRBJ2-7; 9 positions match TRBD1. The TCR sequence derives from an adult in good health. The CDR3: CASSLSGTGRIHEQYF. In DNA form, the CDR3 reads TGTGCCAGCAGCTTGTCCGGGACAGGGAGGATCCACGAGCAGTACTTC.